This T cell receptor (beta chain) was captured in a study of shared clonotypes between healthy human individuals. CDR3 length equals 11 residues. V was shortened by 5 bases and J by 8 bases, with 7 bases between the two germline ends. Germline assignment: CDR1 SGHRS and CDR2 YFSETQ. Donors were Caucasian adults residing in Nashville, Tennessee, USA. Of note for this clone: Other DNA sequences in the same sample also yield this CDR3.

Splitting of each subset's genomic DNA was done evenly across several immunoSEQ plates. Sequencing used immunoSEQ multiplex PCR; TCRdb keeps in-frame clones, though not all of them. The table records 450,000 to 500,000 clones, approximately 80% of them present only once. Sequenced: PBMCs. The gene calls are TRBV5-1 and TRBJ1-4; D remains ambiguous. The sequence derives from a middle-aged woman in good health. Some clones in this sample may be carry-over from other donors' samples. The CDR3 DNA sequence: TGCGCCAGCAGGGGAGGGGAAAAACTGTTTTTT. The encoded protein is CASRGGEKLFF.